Listed here is a single T cell receptor (beta chain). Its specificity is unknown. Carrying UMI labels, the TRB cDNA libraries were prepared through 5' RACE. With the 5' RACE reads reprocessed, TCRdb shows one record per CDR3 protein and no DNA. The table for this sample gives roughly 65,000 distinct CDR3 sequences. The source of the sample is a study of CXCR3-negative and CXCR3-positive naive CD8 T cells. Study findings and constraints: CXCR3-positive naive cells had TRB CDR3s that were more hydrophobic than CXCR3-negative naive cells had. Comparison of naive CXCR3-negative and CXCR3-positive cells revealed similar TRBV-TRBJ usage, while memory cells differed. TCR interaction strength was inferred from TRB CDR3 physicochemistry, as CD5 matched across naive subsets.

CD45RO-CCR7+CD27+CD95- expression identified naive CD8+ T cells. CDR1 and CDR2 from the germline V gene are SQVTM and ANQGSEA. CDR3 length: 14 amino acids. The specimen sequenced was naive CXCR3+ CD8+ T cells from blood. As to subset: CD45RO-CCR7+CD27+CD95- naive CD8+ T cells expressing CXCR3 (TNR3+). V usage is TRBV29-1 and J usage is TRBJ2-2; lacking DNA, the TRBD2 call made by TCRdb goes unchecked. This sequence was found in a human donor in good health. Some clones in this sample may be carry-over from other donors' samples. The CDR3 sequence is CSVETSGNTGELFF.